This T cell receptor beta chain was found in a study of early T cells in non-severe SARS-CoV-2 infection. Study as a whole: Chains from this unsorted whole-blood bulk RNA could not be paired.

Study-wide findings and caveats: Comparison of clonotypes with VDJdb favored anti-spike CD8 responses while missing private and CD4 specificities.

As part of library construction, unique molecular identifiers were attached to individual cDNA molecules. TCRdb re-analysed the 5' RACE reads in MiXCR, keeping a single row per CDR3 protein. The sample holds 76,000 or so distinct CDR3 sequences, roughly 12% seen once. This clonotype was detected a few times. The antigen is unknown. Germline CDR1 reads DFQATT; CDR2 reads SNEGSKA (reference sequence). With V trimmed by 1 base and J by 9 bases, 9 bases remained unmatched. CDR3 length: 15 amino acids. The genes are TRBV20-1 and TRBJ2-3; 11 bases align to TRBD2. This clonotype was sampled from an adult who was a healthcare worker with PCR-confirmed SARS-CoV-2 infection or an uninfected control (not recorded which). Material for sequencing was whole blood. CDR3 amino acids: CSARVASGGLDTQYF. The CDR3 bases are TGCAGTGCTAGAGTGGCTAGCGGGGGGCTAGACACGCAGTATTTT.